These T cell receptor beta chains were read from a single sample in a study of T cells in Graves' hyperthyroidism and ophthalmopathy. Each CDR3 protein gets one entry after TCRdb re-called the multiplex PCR reads with MiXCR. The profile shows approximately 520,000 distinct CDR3 sequences, around 21% of them singletons. Sequencing was done on a sample of blood. The receptors come from a young man with Graves' hyperthyroidism. Each CDR3 is given with its conserved first and last residue. D genes are given only for firm matches. Rows give clone size only sometimes, using once, few, many, or a class for an expanded clone.

d_gene,abundance,j_gene,v_gene,CDR3aa,CDR3nt
TRBD1,many,TRBJ1-5,TRBV20-1,CSASLGTGGYQPQHF,TGCAGTGCTTCCTTGGGGACAGGGGGATATCAGCCCCAGCATTTT
-,many,TRBJ1-1,TRBV6-5,CASSYSTGQEAFF,TGTGCCAGCAGTTACTCGACCGGGCAAGAAGCTTTCTTT
-,many,TRBJ1-1,TRBV5-5,CASSLTGHTEAFF,TGTGCCAGCAGCTTGACAGGTCACACTGAAGCTTTCTTT
TRBD1,many,TRBJ1-2,TRBV6-1,CASSDGQGIYGYTF,TGTGCCAGCAGTGATGGACAGGGAATCTATGGCTACACCTTC
-,many,TRBJ1-5,TRBV2,CASRLVLSGNQPQHF,TGTGCCAGCAGGCTTGTGTTGAGTGGCAATCAGCCCCAGCATTTT
-,many,TRBJ2-7,TRBV10-3,CAISESTADEQYF,TGTGCCATCAGTGAGTCGACCGCCGACGAGCAGTACTTC
-,-,TRBJ2-2,TRBV24-1,CATSIYGTGELFF,TGCGCCACCAGTATATATGGAACCGGGGAGCTGTTTTTT
-,many,TRBJ1-1,TRBV5-6,CASSLDRRQGGWEAFF,TGTGCCAGCAGCTTAGACCGGCGCCAGGGTGGCTGGGAAGCTTTCTTT
-,many,TRBJ1-1,TRBV6-1,CASSVPGTEAFF,TGTGCCAGCTCAGTGCCGGGTACTGAAGCTTTCTTT
-,many,TRBJ1-1,TRBV6-1,CASSLNGPTEAFF,TGTGCCAGCAGCCTCAATGGACCCACTGAAGCTTTCTTT